One TCR beta chain is described in this entry. This sample was included in a study of T cell repertoires in cytomegalovirus infection. Germline values: CDR1 SGHDN, CDR2 FVKESK. V was clipped by 4 bases and J by 3 bases, with 13 bases between them. CDR3 length: 14 residues. TCRdb fed the reads into MiXCR, producing one record per CDR3 protein. The sample lists 90,000 to 120,000 distinct CDR3 sequences, under 25% occurring once. The chain uses TRBV14 and TRBJ2-7; D remains unclear. This sequence was found in a human donor in good health (CMV status not recorded). Some clones in this sample may be carry-over from other donors' samples. The sample was CD8+ T cells from PBMCs. For the CDR3, the DNA is TGTGCCAGCAGCCCGGGCCCGGGCATCTACGAGCAGTACTTC. The encoded protein is CASSPGPGIYEQYF.